The sequence of this T cell receptor beta chain was determined in a study of cytomegalovirus exposure and HLA in healthy donors. About the study: There were 85 million or so unique TCRs (from HLA-typed donors) in an early data release. Findings of the study overall: Many donors shared some public TCRs, even though most TCR sequences were rare. Using the classifier, cytomegalovirus status was reportedly diagnosed with high specificity and sensitivity.

This clone has only a few counts. Its matching antigen is unknown. The PCR had 60 Vbeta and 13 Jbeta primers. Sequenced by immunoSEQ multiplex PCR; TCRdb stores in-frame clones only, minus some. The sample carries around 32,000 clones, 44% recorded once. Germline CDR1 and CDR2: SEHNR and FQNEAQ (reference sequence). Trimming stripped 1 base from V and 0 bases from J, with 10 bases between. The CDR3 loop spans 15 amino acids. The chain is built from TRBV7-9 and TRBJ2-7, with D possibly TRBD1 on 5 matching bases. The TCR comes from a woman in her 50s in good health and CMV-seronegative. The sequenced material came from PBMCs. CDR3: CASSLVQGSSYEQYF. The CDR3 DNA sequence: TGTGCCAGCAGCTTAGTCCAGGGCAGCTCCTACGAGCAGTACTTC.